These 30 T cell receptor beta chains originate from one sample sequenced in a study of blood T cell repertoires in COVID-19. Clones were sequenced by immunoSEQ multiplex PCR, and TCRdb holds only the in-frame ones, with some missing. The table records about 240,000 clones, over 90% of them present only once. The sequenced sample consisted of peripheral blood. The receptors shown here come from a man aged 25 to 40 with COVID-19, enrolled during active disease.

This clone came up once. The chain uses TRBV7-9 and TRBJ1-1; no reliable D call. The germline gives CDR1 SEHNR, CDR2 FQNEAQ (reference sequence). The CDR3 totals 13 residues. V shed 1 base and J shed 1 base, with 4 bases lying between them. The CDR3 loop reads CASSLGANTEAFF. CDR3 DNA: TGTGCCAGCAGCTTAGGGGCGAACACTGAAGCTTTCTTT. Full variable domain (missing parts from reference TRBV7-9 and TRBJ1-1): DTGVSQNPRHKITKRGQNVTFRCDPISEHNRLYWYRQTLGQGPEFLTYFQNEAQLEKSRLLSDRFSAERPKGSFSTLEIQRTEQGDSAMYLCASSLGANTEAFFGQGTRLTVV.

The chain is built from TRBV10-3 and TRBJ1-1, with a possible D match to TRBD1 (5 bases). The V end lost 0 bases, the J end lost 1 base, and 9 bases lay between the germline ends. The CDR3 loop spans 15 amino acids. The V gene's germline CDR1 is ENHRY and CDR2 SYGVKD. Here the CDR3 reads CAISESGGENTEAFF. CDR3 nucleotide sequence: TGTGCCATCAGTGAGTCGGGGGGGGAGAACACTGAAGCTTTCTTT.

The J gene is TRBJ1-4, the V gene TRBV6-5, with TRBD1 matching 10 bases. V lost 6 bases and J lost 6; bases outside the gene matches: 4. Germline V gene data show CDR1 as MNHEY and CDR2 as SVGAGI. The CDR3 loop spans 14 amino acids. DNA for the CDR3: TGTGCCAGCAGAACGGACAGGGGGGATGAAAAACTGTTTTTT. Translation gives CASRTDRGDEKLFF.

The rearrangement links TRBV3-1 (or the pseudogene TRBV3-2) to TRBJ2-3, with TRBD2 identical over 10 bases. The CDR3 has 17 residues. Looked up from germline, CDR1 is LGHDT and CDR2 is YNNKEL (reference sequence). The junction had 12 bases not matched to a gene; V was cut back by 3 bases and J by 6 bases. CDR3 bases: TGTGCCAGCAGCCAGAGTGGGAGCGGGGGGGCCGCGGATACGCAGTATTTT. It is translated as CASSQSGSGGAADTQYF.

The CDR3 bases are TGTGCCAGCAGCGGGGACAGGAATGGCTACACCTTC. This codes for CASSGDRNGYTF. The genes are TRBV2 and TRBJ1-2, with 8 bases lining up with TRBD1. CDR3 length: 12 amino acids. J was trimmed by 6 bases and V by 6 bases; bases with no gene match: 3. Germline V lookup: CDR1 SNHLY, CDR2 FYNNEI. The variable domain in full, with the rest retrieved from reference TRBV2 and TRBJ1-2, is EPEVTQTPSHQVTQMGQEVILRCVPISNHLYFYWYRQILGQKVEFLVSFYNNEISEKSEIFDDQFSVERPDGSNFTLKIRSTKLEDSAMYFCASSGDRNGYTFGSGTRLTVV.

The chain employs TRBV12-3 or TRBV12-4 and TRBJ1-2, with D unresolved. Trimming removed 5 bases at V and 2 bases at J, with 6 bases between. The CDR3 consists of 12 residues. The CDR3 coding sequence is TGTGCCAGCAGTGGGAGGAACTATGGCTACACCTTC. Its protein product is CASSGRNYGYTF.

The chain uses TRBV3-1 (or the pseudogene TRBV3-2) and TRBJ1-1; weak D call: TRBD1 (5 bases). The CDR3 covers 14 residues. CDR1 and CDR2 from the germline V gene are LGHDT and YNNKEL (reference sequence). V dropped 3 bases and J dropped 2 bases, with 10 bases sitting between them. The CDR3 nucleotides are TGTGCCAGCAGCCACAGACAGCTCAACACTGAAGCTTTCTTT. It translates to CASSHRQLNTEAFF.

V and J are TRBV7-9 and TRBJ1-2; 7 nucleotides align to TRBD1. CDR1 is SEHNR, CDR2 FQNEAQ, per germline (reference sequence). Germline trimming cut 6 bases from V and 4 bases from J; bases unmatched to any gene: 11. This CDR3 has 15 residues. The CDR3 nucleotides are TGTGCCAGCAGTGGGCAAGGGGGCGACGGCTATGGCTACACCTTC. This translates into CASSGQGGDGYGYTF.

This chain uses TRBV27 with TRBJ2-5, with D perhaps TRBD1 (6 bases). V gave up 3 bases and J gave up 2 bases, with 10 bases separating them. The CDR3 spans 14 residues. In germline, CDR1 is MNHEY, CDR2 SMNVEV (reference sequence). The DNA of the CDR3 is TGTGCCAGCAGTTTCTGGGGGCGACAAGAGACCCAGTACTTC. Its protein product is CASSFWGRQETQYF.

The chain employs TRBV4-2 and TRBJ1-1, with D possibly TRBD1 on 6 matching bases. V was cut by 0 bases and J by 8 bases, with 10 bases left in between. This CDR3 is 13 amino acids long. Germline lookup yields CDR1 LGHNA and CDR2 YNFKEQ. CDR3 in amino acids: CASSQDRTAEAFF. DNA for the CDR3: TGTGCCAGCAGCCAAGATCGGACAGCCGAAGCTTTCTTT.

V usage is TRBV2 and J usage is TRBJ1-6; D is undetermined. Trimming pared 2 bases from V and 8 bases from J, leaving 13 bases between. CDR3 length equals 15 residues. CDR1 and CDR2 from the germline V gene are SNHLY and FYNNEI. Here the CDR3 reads CASSEIGSADSPLHF. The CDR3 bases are TGTGCCAGCAGTGAAATCGGGAGCGCGGATTCACCCCTCCACTTT.

The CDR3 spells CASSFNRGNYGYTF. Written as DNA, the CDR3 is TGTGCCAGCAGCTTCAACAGGGGAAACTATGGCTACACCTTC. This chain connects TRBV9 to TRBJ1-2; 7 bases are shared with TRBD1. V lost 4 bases, J lost 2 bases, and 5 bases stayed unmatched. CDR1 SGDLS and CDR2 YYNGEE come from the germline V gene. The CDR3 loop spans 14 amino acids.

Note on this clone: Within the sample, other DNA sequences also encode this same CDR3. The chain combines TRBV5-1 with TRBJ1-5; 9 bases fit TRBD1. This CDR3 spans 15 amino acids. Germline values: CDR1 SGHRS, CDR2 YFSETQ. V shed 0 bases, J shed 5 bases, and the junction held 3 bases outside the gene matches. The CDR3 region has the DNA TGCGCCAGCAGCTTGGATGGGACAGGGTATCAGCCCCAGCATTTT. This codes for CASSLDGTGYQPQHF.

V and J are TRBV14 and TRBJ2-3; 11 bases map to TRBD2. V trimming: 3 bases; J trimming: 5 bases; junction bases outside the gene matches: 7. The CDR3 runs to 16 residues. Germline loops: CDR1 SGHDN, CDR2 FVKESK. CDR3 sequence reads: CASSHELAGAGDTQYF. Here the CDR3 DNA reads TGTGCCAGCAGCCATGAACTAGCGGGGGCGGGAGATACGCAGTATTTT.

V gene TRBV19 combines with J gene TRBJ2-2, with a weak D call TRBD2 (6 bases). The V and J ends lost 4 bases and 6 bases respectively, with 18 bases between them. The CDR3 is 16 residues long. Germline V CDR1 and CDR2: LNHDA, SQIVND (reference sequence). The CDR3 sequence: CASSTPGGRGPGELFF. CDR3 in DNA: TGTGCCAGTAGTACCCCCGGGGGACGAGGACCCGGGGAGCTGTTTTTT.

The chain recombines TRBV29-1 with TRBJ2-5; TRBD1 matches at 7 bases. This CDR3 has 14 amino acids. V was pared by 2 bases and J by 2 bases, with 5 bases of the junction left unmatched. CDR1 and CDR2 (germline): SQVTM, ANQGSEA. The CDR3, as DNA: TGCAGCGTTGAAAGGGGGCAGCCTCAAGAGACCCAGTACTTC. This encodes CSVERGQPQETQYF.

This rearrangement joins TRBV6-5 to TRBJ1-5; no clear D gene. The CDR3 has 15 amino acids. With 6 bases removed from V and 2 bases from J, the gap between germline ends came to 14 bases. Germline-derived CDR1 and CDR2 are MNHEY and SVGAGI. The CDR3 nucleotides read TGTGCCAGCAGCCTCTTAGCCGACGGCAATCAGCCCCAGCATTTT. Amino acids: CASSLLADGNQPQHF.

CDR3 coding DNA: TGTGCCAGCAGCTTGGGGCAGGCTACTAATGAAAAACTGTTTTTT. It is translated as CASSLGQATNEKLFF. The gene calls are TRBV5-4 and TRBJ1-4; D remains ambiguous. The CDR3 extends over 15 amino acids. Per the germline V gene, CDR1 is SGHNT and CDR2 is YYREEE (reference sequence). Trimming removed 0 bases at V and 2 bases at J, with 8 bases between.

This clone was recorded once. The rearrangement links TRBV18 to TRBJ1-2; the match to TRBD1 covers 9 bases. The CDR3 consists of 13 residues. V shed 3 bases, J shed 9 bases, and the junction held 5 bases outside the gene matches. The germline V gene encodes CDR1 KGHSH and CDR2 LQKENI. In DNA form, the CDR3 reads TGTGCCAGCTCACCGGGGACAGGGCGTCGCTACACCTTC. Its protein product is CASSPGTGRRYTF.

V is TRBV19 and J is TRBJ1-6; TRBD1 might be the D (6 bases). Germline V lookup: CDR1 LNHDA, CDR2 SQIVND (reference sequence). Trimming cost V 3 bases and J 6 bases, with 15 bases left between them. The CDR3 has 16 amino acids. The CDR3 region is CASSIVQARGNSPLHF. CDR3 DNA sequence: TGTGCCAGTAGTATCGTCCAGGCCAGGGGTAATTCACCCCTCCACTTT. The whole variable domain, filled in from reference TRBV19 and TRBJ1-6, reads DGGITQSPKYLFRKEGQNVTLSCEQNLNHDAMYWYRQDPGQGLRLIYYSQIVNDFQKGDIAEGYSVSREKKESFPLTVTSAQKNPTAFYLCASSIVQARGNSPLHFGNGTRLTVT.

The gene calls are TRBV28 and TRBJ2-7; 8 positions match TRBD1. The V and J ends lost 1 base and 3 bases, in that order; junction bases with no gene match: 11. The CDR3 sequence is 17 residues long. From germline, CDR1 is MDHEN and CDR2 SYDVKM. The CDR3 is CASSLSYGQGPYYEQYF. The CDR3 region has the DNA TGTGCCAGCAGTTTATCTTATGGACAGGGACCTTACTACGAGCAGTACTTC.

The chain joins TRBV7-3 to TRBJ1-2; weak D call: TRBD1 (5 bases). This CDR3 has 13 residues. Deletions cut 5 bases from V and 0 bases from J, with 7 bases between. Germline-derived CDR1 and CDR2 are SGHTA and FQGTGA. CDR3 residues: CASSAGPNYGYTF. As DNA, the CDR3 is TGTGCCAGCAGCGCGGGACCTAACTATGGCTACACCTTC.

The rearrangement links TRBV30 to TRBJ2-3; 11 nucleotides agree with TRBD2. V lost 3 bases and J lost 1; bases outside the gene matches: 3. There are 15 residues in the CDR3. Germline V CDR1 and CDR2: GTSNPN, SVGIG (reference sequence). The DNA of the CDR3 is TGTGCCTGGAGCCCACTAGCGGGGGGCACAGATACGCAGTATTTT. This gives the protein CAWSPLAGGTDTQYF.

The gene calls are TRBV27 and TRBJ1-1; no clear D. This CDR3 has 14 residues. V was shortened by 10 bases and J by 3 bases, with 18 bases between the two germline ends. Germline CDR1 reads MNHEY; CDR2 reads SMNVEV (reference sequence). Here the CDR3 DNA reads TGTGCCACCCGGATGGCGGGGTCCTACACTGAAGCTTTCTTT. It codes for CATRMAGSYTEAFF.

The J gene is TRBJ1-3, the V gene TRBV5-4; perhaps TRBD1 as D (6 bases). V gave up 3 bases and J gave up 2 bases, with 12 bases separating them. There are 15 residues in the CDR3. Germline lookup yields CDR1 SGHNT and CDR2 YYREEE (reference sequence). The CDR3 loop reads CASSSPNRAGNTIYF. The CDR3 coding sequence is TGTGCCAGCAGCTCCCCTAACAGGGCTGGAAACACCATATATTTT.

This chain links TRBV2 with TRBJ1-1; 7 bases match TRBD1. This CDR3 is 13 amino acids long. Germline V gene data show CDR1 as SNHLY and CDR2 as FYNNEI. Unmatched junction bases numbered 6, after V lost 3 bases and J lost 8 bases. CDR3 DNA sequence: TGTGCCAGCAGTGAGACGGGGACAGTGGAAGCTTTCTTT. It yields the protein CASSETGTVEAFF.

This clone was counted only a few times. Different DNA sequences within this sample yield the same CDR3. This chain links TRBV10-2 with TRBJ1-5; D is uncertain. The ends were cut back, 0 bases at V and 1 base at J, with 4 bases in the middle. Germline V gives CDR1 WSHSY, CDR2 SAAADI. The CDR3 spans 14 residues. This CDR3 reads CASSESGSNQPQHF. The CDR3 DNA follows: TGCGCCAGCAGTGAGTCGGGCAGCAATCAGCCCCAGCATTTT.

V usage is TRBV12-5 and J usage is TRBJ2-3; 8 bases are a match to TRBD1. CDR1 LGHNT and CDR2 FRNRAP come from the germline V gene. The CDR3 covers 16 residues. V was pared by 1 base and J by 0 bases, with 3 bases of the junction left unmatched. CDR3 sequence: CASGLGQGTSTDTQYF. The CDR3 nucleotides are TGTGCTAGTGGTTTGGGACAGGGGACAAGCACAGATACGCAGTATTTT.

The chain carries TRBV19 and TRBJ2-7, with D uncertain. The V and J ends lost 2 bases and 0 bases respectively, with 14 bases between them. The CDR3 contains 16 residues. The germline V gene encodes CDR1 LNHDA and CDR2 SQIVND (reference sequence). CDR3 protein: CASSIFSQEFSYEQYF. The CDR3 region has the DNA TGTGCCAGTAGTATATTCAGCCAGGAATTCTCCTACGAGCAGTACTTC.

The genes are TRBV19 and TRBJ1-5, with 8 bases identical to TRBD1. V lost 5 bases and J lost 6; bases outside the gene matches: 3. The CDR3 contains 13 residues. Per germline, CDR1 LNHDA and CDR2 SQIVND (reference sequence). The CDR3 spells CASSGQGAQPQHF. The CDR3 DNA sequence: TGTGCCAGTAGTGGCCAGGGGGCTCAGCCCCAGCATTTT.